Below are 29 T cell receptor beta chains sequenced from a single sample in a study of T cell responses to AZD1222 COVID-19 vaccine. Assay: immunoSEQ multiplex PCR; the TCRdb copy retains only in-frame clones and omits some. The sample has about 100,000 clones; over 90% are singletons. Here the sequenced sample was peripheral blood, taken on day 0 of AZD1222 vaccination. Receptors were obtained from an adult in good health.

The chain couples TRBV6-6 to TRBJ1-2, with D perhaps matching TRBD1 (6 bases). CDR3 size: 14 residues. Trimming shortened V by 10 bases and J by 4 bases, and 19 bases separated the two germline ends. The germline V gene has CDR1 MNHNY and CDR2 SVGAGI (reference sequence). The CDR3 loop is CATRFVGGGYGYTF. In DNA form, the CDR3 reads TGTGCCACCCGATTTGTGGGGGGCGGCTATGGCTACACCTTC.

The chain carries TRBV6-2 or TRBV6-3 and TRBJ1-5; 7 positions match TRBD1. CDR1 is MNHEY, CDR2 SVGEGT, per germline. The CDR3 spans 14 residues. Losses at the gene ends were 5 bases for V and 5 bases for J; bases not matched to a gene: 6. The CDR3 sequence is CASSPTGFHQPQHF. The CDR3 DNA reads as TGTGCCAGCAGTCCGACAGGGTTCCATCAGCCCCAGCATTTT.

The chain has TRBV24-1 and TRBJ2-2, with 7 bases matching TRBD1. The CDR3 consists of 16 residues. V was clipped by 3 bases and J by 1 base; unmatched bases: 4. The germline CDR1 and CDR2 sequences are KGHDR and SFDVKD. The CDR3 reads CATSDPGQENTGELFF. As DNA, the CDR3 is TGTGCCACCAGTGATCCTGGACAGGAGAACACCGGGGAGCTGTTTTTT.

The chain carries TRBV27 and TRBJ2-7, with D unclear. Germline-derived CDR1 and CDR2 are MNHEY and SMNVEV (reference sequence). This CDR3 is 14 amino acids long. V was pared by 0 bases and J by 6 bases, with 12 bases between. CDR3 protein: CASSLSRSPPEQYF. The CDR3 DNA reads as TGTGCCAGCAGTTTATCCCGTTCGCCCCCCGAGCAGTACTTC.

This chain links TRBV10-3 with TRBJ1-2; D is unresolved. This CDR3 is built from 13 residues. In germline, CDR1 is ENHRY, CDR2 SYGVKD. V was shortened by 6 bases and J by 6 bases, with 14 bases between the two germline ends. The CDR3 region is CAISRTERDGYTF. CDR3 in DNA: TGTGCCATCAGCCGGACTGAGAGGGATGGCTACACCTTC.

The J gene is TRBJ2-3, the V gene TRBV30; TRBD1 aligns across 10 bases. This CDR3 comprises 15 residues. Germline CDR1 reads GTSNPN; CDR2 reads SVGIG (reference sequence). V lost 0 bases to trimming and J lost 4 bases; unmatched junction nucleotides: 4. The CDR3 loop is CAWSVPGTGADTQYF. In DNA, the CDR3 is TGTGCCTGGAGTGTCCCAGGGACAGGGGCAGATACGCAGTATTTT.

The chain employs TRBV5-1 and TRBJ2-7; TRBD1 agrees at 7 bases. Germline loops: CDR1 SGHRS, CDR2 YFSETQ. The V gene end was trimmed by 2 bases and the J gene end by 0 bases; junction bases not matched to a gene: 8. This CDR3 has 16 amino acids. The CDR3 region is CASSFDPRGFSYEQYF. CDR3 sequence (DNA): TGCGCCAGCAGCTTTGATCCCAGGGGGTTCTCCTACGAGCAGTACTTC.

The CDR3, as DNA: TGTGCCAGCAGCGACGGACTAGCGGGAGGGGGGAACATTCAGTACTTC. It encodes CASSDGLAGGGNIQYF. The chain carries TRBV7-8 and TRBJ2-4; 15 bases fit TRBD2. CDR3 length: 16 residues. Trimming took 5 bases from V and 7 from J; bases not matched to a gene: 6. The V gene's germline CDR1 is SGHVS and CDR2 FQNEAQ. Using reference TRBV7-8 and TRBJ2-4 for the parts outside the CDR3, the full variable domain is GAGVSQSPRYKVAKRGQDVALRCDPISGHVSLFWYQQALGQGPEFLTYFQNEAQLDKSGLPSDRFFAERPEGSVSTLKIQRTQQEDSAVYLCASSDGLAGGGNIQYFGAGTRLSVL.

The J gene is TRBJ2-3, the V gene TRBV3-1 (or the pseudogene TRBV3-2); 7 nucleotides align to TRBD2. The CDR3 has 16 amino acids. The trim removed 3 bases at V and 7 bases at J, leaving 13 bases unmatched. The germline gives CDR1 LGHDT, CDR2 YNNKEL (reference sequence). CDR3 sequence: CASSQGGAGEGNTQYF. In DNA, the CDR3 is TGTGCCAGCAGCCAGGGTGGGGCGGGAGAAGGAAATACGCAGTATTTT.

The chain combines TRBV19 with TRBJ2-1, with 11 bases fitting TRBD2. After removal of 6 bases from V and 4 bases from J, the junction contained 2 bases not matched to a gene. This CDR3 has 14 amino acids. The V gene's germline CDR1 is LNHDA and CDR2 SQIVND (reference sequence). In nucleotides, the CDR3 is TGTGCCAGTAGAGGGACTAGCGGTTACAATGAGCAGTTCTTC. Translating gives CASRGTSGYNEQFF.

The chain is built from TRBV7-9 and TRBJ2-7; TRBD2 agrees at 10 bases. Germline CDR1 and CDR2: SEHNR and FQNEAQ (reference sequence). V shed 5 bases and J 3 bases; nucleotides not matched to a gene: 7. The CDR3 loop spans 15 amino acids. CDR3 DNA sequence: TGTGCCAGCAGCCTAACCAGCGGGAGGGTCTACGAGCAGTACTTC. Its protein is CASSLTSGRVYEQYF.

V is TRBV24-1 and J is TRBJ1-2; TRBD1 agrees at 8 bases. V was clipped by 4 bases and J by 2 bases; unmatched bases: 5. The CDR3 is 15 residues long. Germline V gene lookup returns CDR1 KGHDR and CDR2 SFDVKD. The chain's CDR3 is CATSDPGQGNYGYTF. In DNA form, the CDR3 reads TGTGCCACCAGTGACCCCGGACAGGGCAACTATGGCTACACCTTC.

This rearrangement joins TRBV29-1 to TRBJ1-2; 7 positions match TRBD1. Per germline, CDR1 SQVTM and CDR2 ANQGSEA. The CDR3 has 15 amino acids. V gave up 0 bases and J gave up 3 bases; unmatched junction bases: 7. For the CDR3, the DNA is TGCAGCGTTGAAGATTGGACAGGCGGCGACTATGGCTACACCTTC. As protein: CSVEDWTGGDYGYTF.

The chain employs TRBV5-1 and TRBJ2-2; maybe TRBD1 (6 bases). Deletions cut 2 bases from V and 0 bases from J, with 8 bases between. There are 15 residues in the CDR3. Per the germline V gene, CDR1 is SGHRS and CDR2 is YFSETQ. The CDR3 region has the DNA TGCGCCAGCAGCTTATGGACAGCGAACACCGGGGAGCTGTTTTTT. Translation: CASSLWTANTGELFF.

The CDR3: CASRQGYNQPQHF. The CDR3 bases are TGTGCCAGCAGACAGGGTTACAATCAGCCCCAGCATTTT. The chain employs TRBV28 and TRBJ1-5, with a tentative D call TRBD1 (6 bases). The V gene's germline CDR1 is MDHEN and CDR2 SYDVKM. CDR3 size: 13 residues. Trimming pared 6 bases from V and 3 bases from J, leaving 9 bases between.

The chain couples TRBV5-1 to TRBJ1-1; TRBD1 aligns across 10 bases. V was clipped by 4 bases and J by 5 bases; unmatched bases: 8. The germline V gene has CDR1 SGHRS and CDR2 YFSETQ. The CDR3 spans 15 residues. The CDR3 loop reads CASSAGQGKGTEAFF. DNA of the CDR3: TGCGCCAGCAGCGCGGGACAGGGGAAGGGGACTGAAGCTTTCTTT.

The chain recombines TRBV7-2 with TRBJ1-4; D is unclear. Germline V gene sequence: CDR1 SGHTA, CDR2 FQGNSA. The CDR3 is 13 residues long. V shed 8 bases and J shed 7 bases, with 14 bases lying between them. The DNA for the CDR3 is TGTGCCAGCTCCCGGGGAGGGAGTGAAAAACTGTTTTTT. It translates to CASSRGGSEKLFF.

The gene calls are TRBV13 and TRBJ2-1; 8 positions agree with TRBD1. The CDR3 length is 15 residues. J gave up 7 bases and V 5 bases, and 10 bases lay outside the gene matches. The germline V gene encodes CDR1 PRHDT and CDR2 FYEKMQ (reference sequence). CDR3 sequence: CASSTDRGSINEQFF. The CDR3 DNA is TGTGCCAGCAGCACCGACAGGGGATCTATTAATGAGCAGTTCTTC.

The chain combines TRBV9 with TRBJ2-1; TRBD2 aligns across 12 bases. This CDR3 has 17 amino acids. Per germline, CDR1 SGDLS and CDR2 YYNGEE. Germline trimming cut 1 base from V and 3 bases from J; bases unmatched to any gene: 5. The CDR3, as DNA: TGTGCCAGCAGCGTATTGGGACTAGCGGGTGGCTACAATGAGCAGTTCTTC. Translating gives CASSVLGLAGGYNEQFF.

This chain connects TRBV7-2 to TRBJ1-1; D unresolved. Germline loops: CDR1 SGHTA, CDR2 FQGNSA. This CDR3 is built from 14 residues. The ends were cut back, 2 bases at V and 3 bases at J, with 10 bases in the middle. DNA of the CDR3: TGTGCCAGCAGCTTAAATGGGCAGTACACTGAAGCTTTCTTT. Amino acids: CASSLNGQYTEAFF.

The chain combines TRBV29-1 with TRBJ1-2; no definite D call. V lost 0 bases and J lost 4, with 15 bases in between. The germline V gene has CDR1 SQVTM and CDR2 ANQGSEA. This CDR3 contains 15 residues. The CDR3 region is CSVEETEAGGYGYTF. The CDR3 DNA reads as TGCAGCGTTGAAGAAACGGAGGCGGGAGGCTATGGCTACACCTTC.

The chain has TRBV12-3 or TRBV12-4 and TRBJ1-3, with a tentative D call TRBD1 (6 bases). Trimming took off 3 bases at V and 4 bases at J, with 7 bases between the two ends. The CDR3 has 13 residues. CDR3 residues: CASSLTGGNTIYF. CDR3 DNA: TGTGCCAGCAGTTTGACAGGCGGAAACACCATATATTTT.

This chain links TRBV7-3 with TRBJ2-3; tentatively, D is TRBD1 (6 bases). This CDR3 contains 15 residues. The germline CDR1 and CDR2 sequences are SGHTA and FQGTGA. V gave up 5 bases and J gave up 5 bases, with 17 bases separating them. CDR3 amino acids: CASSQPGHGIDTQYF. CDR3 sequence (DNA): TGTGCCAGCAGCCAGCCGGGACATGGTATAGATACGCAGTATTTT.

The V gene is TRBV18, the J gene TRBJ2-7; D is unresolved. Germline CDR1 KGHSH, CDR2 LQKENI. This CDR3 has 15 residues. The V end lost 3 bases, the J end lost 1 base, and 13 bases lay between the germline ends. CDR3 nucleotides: TGTGCCAGCTCACCGTCGAGGTCCGGGTCCTACGAGCAGTACTTC. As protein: CASSPSRSGSYEQYF.

DNA of the CDR3: TGTGCCAGCAGCGTATCCACGGGCGGCTACACCTTC. Residues: CASSVSTGGYTF. V and J are TRBV9 and TRBJ1-2, with D unresolved. V was shortened by 1 base and J by 8 bases, with 9 bases between the two germline ends. Germline CDR1 and CDR2: SGDLS and YYNGEE. This CDR3 has 12 residues.

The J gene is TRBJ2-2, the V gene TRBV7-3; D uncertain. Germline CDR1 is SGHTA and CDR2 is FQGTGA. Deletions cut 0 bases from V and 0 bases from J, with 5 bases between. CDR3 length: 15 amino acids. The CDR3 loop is CASSLTPANTGELFF. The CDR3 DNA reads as TGTGCCAGCAGCTTAACCCCCGCGAACACCGGGGAGCTGTTTTTT.

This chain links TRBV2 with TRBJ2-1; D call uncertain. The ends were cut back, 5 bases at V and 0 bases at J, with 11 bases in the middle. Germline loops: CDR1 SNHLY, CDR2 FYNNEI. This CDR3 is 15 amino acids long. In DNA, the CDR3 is TGTGCCAGCAGTTTTTCCGGAATCTCCTACAATGAGCAGTTCTTC. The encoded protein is CASSFSGISYNEQFF. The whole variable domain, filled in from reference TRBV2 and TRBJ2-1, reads EPEVTQTPSHQVTQMGQEVILRCVPISNHLYFYWYRQILGQKVEFLVSFYNNEISEKSEIFDDQFSVERPDGSNFTLKIRSTKLEDSAMYFCASSFSGISYNEQFFGPGTRLTVL.

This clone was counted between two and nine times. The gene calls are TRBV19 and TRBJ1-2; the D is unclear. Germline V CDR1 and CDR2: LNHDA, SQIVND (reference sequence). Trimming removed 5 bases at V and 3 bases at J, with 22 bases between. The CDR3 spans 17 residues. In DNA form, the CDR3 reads TGTGCCAGTAGTCTCGAGGCGTCTACTGGGATGTACTATGGCTACACCTTC. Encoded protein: CASSLEASTGMYYGYTF. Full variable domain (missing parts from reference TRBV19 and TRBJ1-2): DGGITQSPKYLFRKEGQNVTLSCEQNLNHDAMYWYRQDPGQGLRLIYYSQIVNDFQKGDIAEGYSVSREKKESFPLTVTSAQKNPTAFYLCASSLEASTGMYYGYTFGSGTRLTVV.

This chain's CDR3 is CASSMVGTGVTPTNEKLFF. CDR3 nucleotide sequence: TGCGCCAGCAGCATGGTTGGGACAGGGGTTACCCCAACTAATGAAAAACTGTTTTTT. V is TRBV5-1 and J is TRBJ1-4, with 10 nucleotides matching TRBD1. Losses at the gene ends were 4 bases for V and 0 bases for J; bases not matched to a gene: 12. Germline lookup yields CDR1 SGHRS and CDR2 YFSETQ. CDR3 length equals 19 residues.